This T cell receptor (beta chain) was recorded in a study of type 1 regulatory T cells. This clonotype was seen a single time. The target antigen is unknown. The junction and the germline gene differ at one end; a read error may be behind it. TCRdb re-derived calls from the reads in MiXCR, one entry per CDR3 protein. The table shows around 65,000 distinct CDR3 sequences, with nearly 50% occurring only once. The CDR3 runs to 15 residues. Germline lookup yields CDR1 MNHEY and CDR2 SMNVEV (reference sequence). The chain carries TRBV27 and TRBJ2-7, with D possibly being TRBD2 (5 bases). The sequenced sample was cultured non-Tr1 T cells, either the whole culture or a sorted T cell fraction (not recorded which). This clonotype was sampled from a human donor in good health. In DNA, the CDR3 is TGTGCCAGCTGTTTATCGCGGGCCCAATCCTACGAGCAGTACTTC. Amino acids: CASCLSRAQSYEQYF.